Each of the 5 T cell receptor beta chains below was sequenced from the same sample in a study of beta chain features in type 1 diabetes. Their target antigens are unknown. Broader study findings: Moderately but significantly shorter TCRB CDR3s were found in Type 1 diabetes patients in all four CD4+ subsets.

Expressed TCRB transcripts were sequenced because the isolated RNA had all been reverse transcribed beforehand. Data came from immunoSEQ multiplex PCR; TCRdb stores just in-frame clones and leaves some out. The data show about 700,000 clones, around an eighth seen once. Input material: naive CD4+ T cells from blood. The receptors derive from a man in his late teens or twenties with type 1 diabetes.

This clone has only a few counts. The chain joins TRBV28 to TRBJ2-7, with TRBD1 matching 10 bases. This CDR3 is 15 amino acids long. V trimming: 8 bases; J trimming: 5 bases; junction bases outside the gene matches: 12. Germline values: CDR1 MDHEN, CDR2 SYDVKM. The DNA for the CDR3 is TGTGCCAGCGCCGGTGGCGGGACAGGGGAAAACGAGCAGTACTTC. Amino acid sequence: CASAGGGTGENEQYF.

This clone was picked up a small number of times. The chain combines TRBV9 with TRBJ1-2, with D possibly TRBD1 on 5 matching bases. Germline V gives CDR1 SGDLS, CDR2 YYNGEE. The V end lost 4 bases, the J end lost 4 bases, and 17 bases lay between the germline ends. The CDR3 covers 15 residues. CDR3 DNA: TGTGCCAGCAGCCCGAGCCAGGGTTCCGCCTATGGCTACACCTTC. This codes for CASSPSQGSAYGYTF.

The chain is built from TRBV7-2 and TRBJ2-5; the match to TRBD2 covers 8 bases. From germline, CDR1 is SGHTA and CDR2 FQGNSA. V gave up 7 bases and J gave up 5 bases; unmatched junction bases: 9. This CDR3 is built from 14 residues. The CDR3 nucleotides are TGTGCCAGCACTTTGGGCGGGGGGCGCGAGACCCAGTACTTC. Its protein product is CASTLGGGRETQYF.

V usage is TRBV4-1 and J usage is TRBJ2-7; weak D call: TRBD1 (5 bases). Trimming took 4 bases from V and 2 from J, leaving 18 bases between them. CDR1 is MGHRA, CDR2 YSYEKL, per germline. The CDR3 has 16 amino acids. CDR3 protein: CASSRLQDPKTYEQYF. CDR3 sequence (DNA): TGCGCCAGCAGCCGATTACAGGATCCTAAGACCTACGAGCAGTACTTC.

The chain has TRBV10-3 and TRBJ2-5; D assignment may be TRBD1 or TRBD2 (5 bases each). This CDR3 contains 13 residues. Germline assignment: CDR1 ENHRY and CDR2 SYGVKD. V lost 10 bases and J 0 bases, leaving 12 bases between the germline ends. The CDR3 is CATRDGHQETQYF. The CDR3 bases are TGTGCCACCCGGGACGGCCACCAAGAGACCCAGTACTTC.